Listed here are 26 T cell receptor beta chains from one sample, sequenced in a study of blood T cells in healthy people across ages. A second about 6 to 11 cycle PCR used barcoded and J-beta primers. MiXCR, run by TCRdb on the 5' RACE reads, gives a single entry per CDR3 protein. The data show some 1.8 million distinct CDR3 sequences, roughly 43% seen once. The material sequenced was blood. All receptors come from a human donor in good health.

The chain is built from TRBV7-3 and TRBJ2-1; D possibly corresponds to TRBD2 (6 bases). This CDR3 spans 14 amino acids. Germline lookup yields CDR1 SGHTA and CDR2 FQGTGA. Trimming left V 5 bases short and J 5 bases short, with 13 bases between. CDR3 in amino acids: CASSPTGRNNEQFF. Here the CDR3 DNA reads TGTGCCAGCAGCCCGACGGGGAGGAACAATGAGCAGTTCTTC.

Comments on this clonotype: At one of its ends the junction is not consistent with the germline gene, which may arise from a read error. The J gene is TRBJ2-1, the V gene TRBV29-1; TRBD2 might be the D (5 bases). Germline values: CDR1 SQVTM, CDR2 ANQGSEA. The CDR3 consists of 14 residues. For the CDR3, the DNA is TGCAGCGTTGGACTACGCCTCTCCTACAATGAGCGGTTCTTC. Translating gives CSVGLRLSYNERFF.

This clonotype was counted many times. Compared with germline, one end of the junction differs, possibly owing to a read error. The chain combines TRBV7-2 with TRBJ2-6; D not resolved. Germline CDR1 and CDR2: SGHTA and FQGNSA. The CDR3 runs 15 residues. In DNA form, the CDR3 reads TGCGCCAGCAGCTTGGTACACTCTGGGGCCAACGTCCTGACTTTC. Translating it yields CASSLVHSGANVLTF.

The rearrangement uses TRBV29-1 and TRBJ1-1; possibly TRBD1 for D (5 bases). The V end was cut by 2 bases, the J end by 0 bases, with 10 bases between. The CDR3 contains 14 residues. Per the germline V gene, CDR1 is SQVTM and CDR2 is ANQGSEA. The CDR3 bases are TGCAGCGTTGAAAAGGCAGGGATGAACACTGAAGCTTTCTTT. Its translation: CSVEKAGMNTEAFF.

This clonotype was recorded a few times. The rearrangement uses TRBV5-1 and TRBJ2-7, with 8 bases that match TRBD1. The CDR3 totals 17 residues. V shed 4 bases, J shed 2 bases, and the junction held 14 bases outside the gene matches. The V gene's germline CDR1 is SGHRS and CDR2 YFSETQ. CDR3 nucleotide sequence: TGCGCCAGCAGCCCATCGGGACAGGTGGGTTTGGCCTACGAGCAGTACTTC. Amino acid sequence: CASSPSGQVGLAYEQYF. Together with reference TRBV5-1 and TRBJ2-7, the CDR3 gives the full variable domain: KAGVTQTPRYLIKTRGQQVTLSCSPISGHRSVSWYQQTPGQGLQFLFEYFSETQRNKGNFPGRFSGRQFSNSRSEMNVSTLELGDSALYLCASSPSGQVGLAYEQYFGPGTRLTVT.

The chain recombines TRBV7-2 with TRBJ1-1; 8 bases are a match to TRBD1. From germline, CDR1 is SGHTA and CDR2 FQGNSA. The CDR3 spans 14 residues. V dropped 5 bases and J dropped 4; count of bases not matched to a gene: 6. DNA for the CDR3: TGTGCCAGCAGCCTTAGACAGGGGATCACTGAAGCTTTCTTT. This encodes CASSLRQGITEAFF.

As regards this clonotype: A much larger clone lies one base from this, so it may be a read error. The V call is TRBV29-1, the J call TRBJ2-1; D gene uncertain. The J call is in doubt because the DNA end fits TRBJ2-7 better. Germline V lookup: CDR1 SQVTM, CDR2 ANQGSEA. The CDR3 contains 14 residues. The CDR3 DNA is TGCAGCGTTGGTCGGACCCAGAGTGTCGATGAGCAGTACTTC. This codes for CSVGRTQSVDEQYF.

The chain links TRBV5-1 to TRBJ1-1, with unresolved D. CDR1 and CDR2 from the germline V gene are SGHRS and YFSETQ. Deletions cut 4 bases from V and 0 bases from J, with 7 bases between. The CDR3 totals 13 residues. Here the CDR3 DNA reads TGCGCCAGCAGCAATACGTTGAACACTGAAGCTTTCTTT. Encoded protein: CASSNTLNTEAFF. Looking up the rest from reference TRBV5-1 and TRBJ1-1 gives the full variable domain: KAGVTQTPRYLIKTRGQQVTLSCSPISGHRSVSWYQQTPGQGLQFLFEYFSETQRNKGNFPGRFSGRQFSNSRSEMNVSTLELGDSALYLCASSNTLNTEAFFGQGTRLTVV.

This clonotype was counted only a few times. The V call is TRBV15, the J call TRBJ2-1; TRBD1 is a possible D gene (5 bases). Trimming removed 3 bases from V and 3 bases from J, with 9 bases in between. The CDR3 totals 14 residues. Germline V gives CDR1 LNHNV, CDR2 YYDKDF (reference sequence). CDR3 DNA: TGTGCCACCAGCAGTTCGACAGTCTACAATGAGCAGTTCTTC. Residues: CATSSSTVYNEQFF.

This clonotype was seen many times. The V gene is TRBV7-2, the J gene TRBJ2-1; no definite D call. The CDR3 length is 15 residues. Trimming pared 2 bases from V and 0 bases from J, leaving 8 bases between. Per germline, CDR1 SGHTA and CDR2 FQGNSA. This CDR3 is CASSLSRSSYNEQFF. CDR3 nucleotide sequence: TGTGCCAGCAGCTTAAGCAGGAGCTCCTACAATGAGCAGTTCTTC.

This chain uses TRBV7-8 with TRBJ2-5; D is unclear. V lost 5 bases, J lost 2 bases, and 12 bases lay in between. The CDR3 contains 14 residues. CDR1 and CDR2 from the germline V gene are SGHVS and FQNEAQ. CDR3 DNA: TGTGCCAGCAGCCCGTTAGCCCTTCAAGAGACCCAGTACTTC. Protein sequence: CASSPLALQETQYF.

This clonotype was recorded at least ten times. This chain links TRBV29-1 with TRBJ2-7; D possibly corresponds to TRBD2 (5 bases). Germline V gives CDR1 SQVTM, CDR2 ANQGSEA. This CDR3 spans 10 amino acids. V dropped 7 bases and J dropped 3 bases, with 7 bases sitting between them. The CDR3 loop is CSAGSYEQYF. CDR3 bases: TGCAGCGCGGGGAGCTACGAGCAGTACTTC.

The chain couples TRBV7-2 to TRBJ2-3; D possibly corresponds to TRBD2 (7 bases). V lost 6 bases and J 6 bases, leaving 16 bases between the germline ends. CDR1 SGHTA and CDR2 FQGNSA come from the germline V gene. This CDR3 is built from 14 residues. The CDR3 reads CASRMGGAMDTQYF. In DNA form, the CDR3 reads TGTGCCAGCAGAATGGGGGGGGCGATGGATACGCAGTATTTT.

As DNA, the CDR3 is TGTGCCAGCAGTTACTCGTACGGCGGGGGCGTTAATGGCTACACCTTC. Its translation is CASSYSYGGGVNGYTF. The V call is TRBV6-5, the J call TRBJ1-2, with D maybe TRBD1 (6 bases). This CDR3 region has 16 residues. With 0 bases removed from V and 6 bases from J, the gap between germline ends came to 17 bases. Germline CDR1 MNHEY, CDR2 SVGAGI.

This clonotype was detected only a few times. The J gene is TRBJ2-7, the V gene TRBV20-1; TRBD2 matches at 8 bases. Trimming took 1 base from V and 5 from J; bases not matched to a gene: 13. The CDR3 has 16 residues. CDR1 and CDR2 from the germline V gene are DFQATT and SNEGSKA (reference sequence). As DNA, the CDR3 is TGCAGTGCTAGAGTGCCTTCCGGGGGGGCCCGGAACGAGCAGTACTTC. Protein product: CSARVPSGGARNEQYF.

A few counts support this clonotype. This rearrangement joins TRBV6-2 or TRBV6-3 to TRBJ1-5, with 9 bases that match TRBD1. J gave up 5 bases and V 1 base, and 3 bases lay outside the gene matches. This CDR3 is built from 15 residues. Germline-derived CDR1 and CDR2 are MNHEY and SVGEGT. The CDR3 nucleotides are TGTGCCAGCAGTTACTACAGGGGGCTCTATCAGCCCCAGCATTTT. The encoded protein is CASSYYRGLYQPQHF.

This clonotype has at least ten counts. J is TRBJ2-7 and V is TRBV20-1; 7 nucleotides match TRBD2. Germline loops: CDR1 DFQATT, CDR2 SNEGSKA (reference sequence). V shed 3 bases and J 3 bases; nucleotides not matched to a gene: 2. CDR3 length: 12 amino acids. The CDR3 reads CSARASGYEQYF. CDR3 coding DNA: TGCAGTGCTAGGGCTAGCGGCTACGAGCAGTACTTC.

This clonotype has more than one count but fewer than ten. This sequence joins TRBV20-1 and TRBJ2-7; D gene uncertain. This CDR3 has 13 residues. Germline lookup yields CDR1 DFQATT and CDR2 SNEGSKA (reference sequence). The germline V and J ends were trimmed by 1 base and 1 base, with 8 bases remaining between them. CDR3 DNA sequence: TGCAGTGCTAGAGTCGGCGGATCCTACGAGCAGTACTTC. As protein: CSARVGGSYEQYF.

This clonotype was found a few times. The V and J genes are TRBV12-3 or TRBV12-4 and TRBJ1-5, with D perhaps TRBD1 (6 bases). The CDR3 length is 12 residues. V was trimmed by 5 bases and J by 10 bases, leaving 12 bases between them. The CDR3 nucleotides are TGTGCCAGCAGTCAGGGGTTTGACCCCCAGCATTTT. Encoded protein: CASSQGFDPQHF.

The gene calls are TRBV24-1 and TRBJ1-2; TRBD1 matches at 8 bases. CDR1 and CDR2 from the germline V gene are KGHDR and SFDVKD. This CDR3 contains 13 residues. V lost 0 bases and J lost 8; bases outside the gene matches: 1. The CDR3 bases are TGTGCCACCAGTGATTTGACAGGGGGAGGCTACACCTTC. Translating gives CATSDLTGGGYTF.

This clonotype was counted between two and nine times. The genes are TRBV20-1 and TRBJ1-5; D ambiguous. The CDR3 contains 12 residues. The germline V gene encodes CDR1 DFQATT and CDR2 SNEGSKA (reference sequence). Trimming removed 6 bases from V and 5 bases from J, with 11 bases in between. The CDR3 region has the DNA TGCAGTGCCGTCCCGGGCCATCAGCCCCAGCATTTT. Encoded protein: CSAVPGHQPQHF.

In DNA, the CDR3 is TGTGCCAGCAGTTTAGCGCCTTTCGGACCCTACAATGAGCAGTTCTTC. It translates to CASSLAPFGPYNEQFF. J is TRBJ2-1 and V is TRBV12-3 or TRBV12-4; D is uncertain. CDR3 length: 16 residues. Deletions cut 0 bases from V and 2 bases from J, with 11 bases between.

The chain employs TRBV2 and TRBJ2-7, with D possibly being TRBD1 (5 bases). Germline V gene sequence: CDR1 SNHLY, CDR2 FYNNEI. Trimming removed 2 bases at V and 4 bases at J, with 12 bases between. The CDR3 totals 14 residues. This CDR3 is CASSEQGNFYEQYF. In nucleotides, the CDR3 is TGTGCCAGCAGTGAACAGGGTAATTTTTACGAGCAGTACTTC.

CDR3 loop: CASSLEPGTGNTEAFF. CDR3 coding DNA: TGCGCCAGCAGCTTGGAACCTGGGACAGGGAACACTGAAGCTTTCTTT. The genes are TRBV5-1 and TRBJ1-1; 8 positions match TRBD1. Per the germline V gene, CDR1 is SGHRS and CDR2 is YFSETQ. This CDR3 is built from 16 residues. V was clipped by 0 bases and J by 1 base; unmatched bases: 5.

The gene calls are TRBV10-3 and TRBJ2-7, with D perhaps TRBD2 (6 bases). The CDR3 covers 14 residues. The germline V gene encodes CDR1 ENHRY and CDR2 SYGVKD. V lost 4 bases to trimming and J lost 3 bases, with 13 bases between them. The CDR3 DNA follows: TGTGCCATCAGTGCCCGGGACTGGGACTACGAGCAGTACTTC. Its translation: CAISARDWDYEQYF.

This chain uses TRBV7-2 with TRBJ2-1; 7 bases line up with TRBD1. Germline CDR1 and CDR2: SGHTA and FQGNSA. The CDR3 runs 15 residues. Unmatched junction bases numbered 9, after V lost 0 bases and J lost 10 bases. In DNA, the CDR3 is TGTGCCAGCAGCTTAGCTGGGACAGCCACCTACGAGCAGTTCTTC. This translates into CASSLAGTATYEQFF.